These 30 T cell receptor beta chains originate from one sample sequenced in a study of human T cells and chemical hapten exposure. A single record per CDR3 protein comes from TCRdb applying MiXCR to the RACE reads. The sample shows some 84,000 distinct CDR3 sequences, approximately 9% of them seen only once. This sample's time point: pre-sensitization, week 0. Described treatment: therapeutic diphenylcyclopropenone sensitization with weekly scalp DPC. Here the sequenced sample was whole blood, taken in connection with sensitization to the hapten diphenylcyclopropenone (DPC). Source of these receptors: a man in his forties with alopecia areata. Some clones in this sample may be carry-over from other donors' samples.

This chain joins TRBV29-1 and TRBJ2-5; D might be TRBD2 (5 bases). Germline assignment: CDR1 SQVTM and CDR2 ANQGSEA. V was trimmed by 3 bases and J by 4 bases, leaving 18 bases between them. The CDR3 length is 15 residues. The CDR3 coding sequence is TGCAGCGTTGACGGGTGGCGGGTGCGGCCAGAGACCCAGTACTTC. This translates into CSVDGWRVRPETQYF.

In this sample, this clonotype turned up many times. This rearrangement joins TRBV24-1 to TRBJ2-2; 9 bases match TRBD1. V shed 2 bases, J shed 3 bases, and the junction held 3 bases outside the gene matches. The CDR3 is made up of 16 amino acids. Looked up from germline, CDR1 is KGHDR and CDR2 is SFDVKD. CDR3 loop: CATSDYGQGHTGELFF. DNA of the CDR3: TGTGCCACCAGTGATTACGGACAGGGGCACACCGGGGAGCTGTTTTTT.

This clonotype occurred many times. The rearrangement joins TRBV30 to TRBJ2-5; D is perhaps TRBD1 (5 bases). The length of the CDR3 is 13 residues. Between the trimmed V and J ends, which lost 4 bases and 5 bases, there was a span of 14 bases. CDR1 and CDR2 from the germline V gene are GTSNPN and SVGIG (reference sequence). The CDR3 loop reads CAWTGFRGETQYF. The DNA for the CDR3 is TGTGCCTGGACAGGGTTTCGTGGGGAGACCCAGTACTTC.

This clonotype was observed a few times. CDR3 in amino acids: CASSPGLAGLTDTQYF. CDR3 DNA sequence: TGTGCCAGCAGCCCGGGACTAGCGGGCCTCACAGATACGCAGTATTTT. The chain employs TRBV3-1 and TRBJ2-3; 12 bases are shared with TRBD2. The CDR3 is made up of 16 amino acids. Trimming cost V 4 bases and J 2 bases; bases outside gene matches: 4. Germline CDR1 and CDR2: LGHDT and YNNKEL (reference sequence).

This clonotype came up many times. This chain connects TRBV6-2 or TRBV6-3 to TRBJ2-1, with D perhaps TRBD2 (6 bases). V shed 7 bases and J shed 0 bases, with 16 bases lying between them. The V gene's germline CDR1 is MNHEY and CDR2 SVGEGT. The length of the CDR3 is 16 residues. The CDR3 spells CASNKGGAGSYNEQFF. The CDR3 DNA reads as TGTGCCAGCAACAAAGGTGGAGCGGGCTCCTACAATGAGCAGTTCTTC.

This clonotype was recorded many times. The chain carries TRBV6-1 and TRBJ1-2, with D possibly TRBD1 on 5 matching bases. This CDR3 is 16 amino acids long. V lost 1 base and J 0 bases, leaving 12 bases between the germline ends. CDR1 is MNHNS and CDR2 is SASEGT in the germline V gene. As DNA, the CDR3 is TGTGCCAGCAGTGAAGGCTTGGGGGGATCTAACTATGGCTACACCTTC. It encodes CASSEGLGGSNYGYTF.

CDR3 in amino acids: CASSYGLDWGAGYEQYV. The CDR3 DNA follows: TGTGCCAGCAGTTATGGTCTTGACTGGGGTGCGGGATACGAGCAGTACGTC. The chain couples TRBV6-2 or TRBV6-3 to TRBJ2-7; D is perhaps TRBD2 (6 bases). Germline CDR1 and CDR2: MNHEY and SVGEGT. V shed 3 bases and J shed 4 bases, with 22 bases lying between them. The CDR3 loop spans 17 amino acids.

The chain couples TRBV5-1 to TRBJ2-2; D is ambiguous. Trimming took off 2 bases at V and 0 bases at J, with 8 bases between the two ends. In germline, CDR1 is SGHRS, CDR2 YFSETQ. The length of the CDR3 is 15 residues. The CDR3 DNA sequence: TGCGCCAGCAGCTTCAATCCATCGAACACCGGGGAGCTGTTTTTT. Protein: CASSFNPSNTGELFF.

The CDR3 is CSARASGTSGYNEQFF. DNA of the CDR3: TGCAGTGCTAGAGCCTCGGGGACTAGCGGATACAATGAGCAGTTCTTC. The chain recombines TRBV20-1 with TRBJ2-1, with 11 bases fitting TRBD2. Germline values: CDR1 DFQATT, CDR2 SNEGSKA (reference sequence). The CDR3 is 16 residues long. J gave up 4 bases and V 1 base, and 6 bases lay outside the gene matches.

The gene calls are TRBV20-1 and TRBJ2-2; 12 bases are a match to TRBD2. Germline V lookup: CDR1 DFQATT, CDR2 SNEGSKA (reference sequence). This CDR3 has 15 residues. The V gene end was trimmed by 3 bases and the J gene end by 3 bases; junction bases not matched to a gene: 2. The DNA of the CDR3 is TGCAGTGCTAGCAGACTAGCGGGAGACACCGGGGAGCTGTTTTTT. It codes for CSASRLAGDTGELFF.

The chain couples TRBV10-2 to TRBJ2-7, with 13 positions matching TRBD2. J lost 5 bases, V lost 6 bases, and 4 bases had no gene match. The CDR3 has 14 amino acids. Germline lookup yields CDR1 WSHSY and CDR2 SAAADI. The CDR3 spells CASRLAGGQDEQYF. For the CDR3, the DNA is TGCGCCAGCAGACTAGCGGGAGGGCAGGACGAGCAGTACTTC.

The V and J genes are TRBV19 and TRBJ2-1, with 12 bases aligning to TRBD2. Germline CDR1 LNHDA, CDR2 SQIVND (reference sequence). Trimming took 2 bases from V and 0 from J; bases not matched to a gene: 8. The length of the CDR3 is 19 residues. The CDR3 DNA sequence: TGTGCCAGTAGTATATCTAGCGGGAGGGCCCTGGGCTCCTACAATGAGCAGTTCTTC. This translates into CASSISSGRALGSYNEQFF. Drawing the rest from reference TRBV19 and TRBJ2-1, the complete variable domain is DGGITQSPKYLFRKEGQNVTLSCEQNLNHDAMYWYRQDPGQGLRLIYYSQIVNDFQKGDIAEGYSVSREKKESFPLTVTSAQKNPTAFYLCASSISSGRALGSYNEQFFGPGTRLTVL.

This clonotype occurred many times. The rearrangement links TRBV12-3 or TRBV12-4 to TRBJ2-3, with TRBD2 identical over 7 bases. This CDR3 contains 15 residues. V dropped 5 bases and J dropped 0; count of bases not matched to a gene: 5. The CDR3 DNA reads as TGTGCCAGCAGTCGAACTAGCGCCAGCACAGATACGCAGTATTTT. This encodes CASSRTSASTDTQYF.

The genes are TRBV29-1 and TRBJ1-2, with TRBD1 matching over 7 bases. With V trimmed by 7 bases and J by 3 bases, 11 bases remained unmatched. The germline V gene encodes CDR1 SQVTM and CDR2 ANQGSEA. The CDR3 loop spans 14 amino acids. The CDR3 sequence: CSAVPRDSHYGYTF. The DNA for the CDR3 is TGCAGCGCAGTACCTAGGGACAGTCACTATGGCTACACCTTC.

This clonotype was seen a handful of times. The V gene is TRBV27, the J gene TRBJ1-6; D is uncertain. The length of the CDR3 is 15 residues. Germline CDR1 MNHEY, CDR2 SMNVEV (reference sequence). The germline V and J ends were trimmed by 8 bases and 10 bases, with 21 bases remaining between them. CDR3 coding DNA: TGTGCCAGCGGATTTTTAGCGGATAACGAATCACCCCTCCACTTT. Amino acid sequence: CASGFLADNESPLHF.

This chain joins TRBV12-3 or TRBV12-4 and TRBJ1-6, with D maybe TRBD1 (6 bases). Trimming removed 5 bases from V and 6 bases from J, with 11 bases in between. The CDR3 is made up of 14 amino acids. The CDR3, as DNA: TGTGCCAGCAGTATTATAGGGGGTAATTCACCCCTCCACTTT. It codes for CASSIIGGNSPLHF.

This clonotype was seen repeatedly, ten times or more. This chain uses TRBV28 with TRBJ2-7; possibly TRBD2 for D (5 bases). Trimming took 4 bases from V and 11 from J, leaving 15 bases between them. Germline-derived CDR1 and CDR2 are MDHEN and SYDVKM. The CDR3 runs to 12 residues. In nucleotides, the CDR3 is TGTGCCAGCAGTTCGGGGTTCGAAAGTGAGTACGTC. As protein: CASSSGFESEYV.

This clonotype was counted many times. The chain combines TRBV7-3 with TRBJ1-6; possibly TRBD1 for D (6 bases). The V and J ends lost 1 base and 9 bases respectively, with 16 bases between them. The germline V gene encodes CDR1 SGHTA and CDR2 FQGTGA. This CDR3 is built from 16 residues. The CDR3 nucleotides read TGTGCCAGCAGCTTAAACGGGCCTGGGGGCGGTTCACCCCTCCACTTT. This codes for CASSLNGPGGGSPLHF.

This clonotype showed up just a few times. This chain links TRBV2 with TRBJ2-7, with a tentative D call TRBD1 (6 bases). This CDR3 has 13 residues. The germline gives CDR1 SNHLY, CDR2 FYNNEI. Deletions cut 6 bases from V and 2 bases from J, with 11 bases between. DNA for the CDR3: TGTGCCAGCAGCGGAACAGGGACCTACGAGCAGTACGTC. This gives the protein CASSGTGTYEQYV.

This clonotype was counted ten times or more. The genes are TRBV6-5 and TRBJ1-2; D gene ambiguous. Germline loops: CDR1 MNHEY, CDR2 SVGAGI. V was shortened by 0 bases and J by 5 bases, with 10 bases between the two germline ends. The CDR3 spans 14 residues. The CDR3 spells CASSYSLSLYGYTF. DNA for the CDR3: TGTGCCAGCAGTTACTCGCTAAGCTTATATGGCTACACCTTC.

This clonotype was counted many times. The rearrangement joins TRBV6-1 to TRBJ2-1; maybe TRBD2 (6 bases). This CDR3 is built from 14 residues. V gave up 7 bases and J gave up 4 bases, with 14 bases separating them. Germline lookup yields CDR1 MNHNS and CDR2 SASEGT. Written as DNA, the CDR3 is TGTGCCAGCACTACAAGAGGACTATACAATGAGCAGTTCTTC. This translates into CASTTRGLYNEQFF.

This clonotype was observed many times. The chain carries TRBV29-1 and TRBJ1-1; D possibly corresponds to TRBD1 (5 bases). V was trimmed by 4 bases and J by 9 bases, leaving 12 bases between them. Per germline, CDR1 SQVTM and CDR2 ANQGSEA. The CDR3 consists of 11 residues. The CDR3 sequence: CSVAQGAQAFF. As DNA, the CDR3 is TGCAGCGTTGCGCAGGGAGCCCAAGCTTTCTTT.

This clonotype showed up many times. V gene TRBV12-3 or TRBV12-4 combines with J gene TRBJ2-2; 11 bases are a match to TRBD2. The length of the CDR3 is 17 residues. Trimming took 6 bases from V and 3 from J; bases not matched to a gene: 9. CDR3 DNA sequence: TGTGCCAGCAGGAGTAGCGGGAGGGTCAGTGACACCGGGGAGCTGTTTTTT. It translates to CASRSSGRVSDTGELFF.

This clonotype was counted at least ten times. This chain connects TRBV11-3 to TRBJ2-1; TRBD1 matches at 9 bases. This CDR3 region has 14 residues. CDR1 SGHNT and CDR2 YENEEA come from the germline V gene. Trimming removed 5 bases from V and 7 bases from J; junction bases left unmatched: 6. CDR3: CASSEGQGWNEQFF. As DNA, the CDR3 is TGTGCCAGCAGCGAAGGACAGGGGTGGAATGAGCAGTTCTTC.

This clonotype has ten or more counts. This chain uses TRBV20-1 with TRBJ1-2, with unresolved D. Germline V gene sequence: CDR1 DFQATT, CDR2 SNEGSKA (reference sequence). Trimming shortened V by 3 bases and J by 8 bases, and 10 bases separated the two germline ends. This CDR3 spans 11 amino acids. Here the CDR3 reads CSARSERGYTF. CDR3 nucleotide sequence: TGCAGTGCTAGGTCTGAAAGGGGCTACACCTTC.

In its sample, this clonotype was seen a few times. The chain recombines TRBV12-3 or TRBV12-4 with TRBJ1-1, with D possibly TRBD1 on 5 matching bases. V lost 6 bases, J lost 3 bases, and 20 bases lay in between. The CDR3 has 16 residues. This CDR3 is CASSSGIGARDTEAFF. In DNA, the CDR3 is TGTGCCAGCAGCTCCGGAATTGGGGCGAGAGACACTGAAGCTTTCTTT.

The chain couples TRBV18 to TRBJ2-5; D remains ambiguous. This CDR3 region has 13 residues. The V gene lost 0 bases and the J gene lost 1 base, with 3 bases spanning the gap. Germline values: CDR1 KGHSH, CDR2 LQKENI. The CDR3 spells CASSPPGQETQYF. As DNA, the CDR3 is TGTGCCAGCTCACCACCGGGCCAAGAGACCCAGTACTTC.

This clonotype has only a few counts. The V gene is TRBV6-6, the J gene TRBJ2-7, with TRBD2 matching over 9 bases. This CDR3 spans 16 amino acids. Germline CDR1 MNHNY, CDR2 SVGAGI (reference sequence). CDR3 sequence (DNA): TGTGCCAGCAGTTTTTCCGGGACTAGCTCCTCCTATGAGCAGTACGTC. Protein product: CASSFSGTSSSYEQYV.

This clonotype was seen at least ten times. This chain uses TRBV19 with TRBJ1-3, with D uncertain. There are 13 residues in the CDR3. V was trimmed by 5 bases and J by 4 bases, leaving 9 bases between them. Germline CDR1 and CDR2: LNHDA and SQIVND (reference sequence). CDR3 protein: CASSWDLGNTIYF. DNA of the CDR3: TGTGCCAGTAGTTGGGATCTCGGAAACACCATATATTTT.

V is TRBV20-1 and J is TRBJ2-7, with TRBD1 matching over 9 bases. Germline CDR1 is DFQATT and CDR2 is SNEGSKA (reference sequence). V was clipped by 0 bases and J by 6 bases; unmatched bases: 9. The CDR3 spans 15 residues. The CDR3 loop is CSAREAQGAKSEQYF. The CDR3, as DNA: TGCAGTGCTAGAGAGGCACAGGGGGCGAAGAGCGAGCAGTACTTC.